This TCR beta chain was profiled in a study of blood T cell repertoires in COVID-19. Study context: Some COVID-19 samples were acute and others convalescent; all came from the United States, Italy and Spain. Sources were T cells, B-cell-depleted T cells, or PBMCs; the material itself was cDNA or gDNA.

In the original analysis: Reference gene primers were amplified, and this amplification served to estimate nucleated cell counts. Repertoires were generated with immunoSEQ multiplex PCR, while TCRdb's copy carries only in-frame clones and drops some. Clone size and the V and J calls come from that table; the DNA yielded D and trimming. The sample lists around 70,000 clones, approximately 78% seen once, with around 4.8% in the top ten. Unmatched junction bases numbered 4, after V lost 2 bases and J lost 5 bases. Germline V gene sequence: CDR1 SGHVS, CDR2 FNYEAQ. CDR3 length: 14 residues. This TCR derives from a woman over 75 with active or convalescent COVID-19. The chain links TRBV7-6 to TRBJ2-7; 9 positions agree with TRBD2. The sample comprised peripheral blood. The CDR3 loop is CASSLSAGGNEQYF. In nucleotides, the CDR3 is TGTGCCAGCAGCTTATCAGCGGGGGGAAACGAGCAGTACTTC.